Listed below are T cell receptor beta chains from one sample, sequenced in a study of PD-1 blockade in classical Hodgkin lymphoma. Method: immunoSEQ multiplex PCR; TCRdb's copy keeps in-frame clones and lacks some. This sample carries tens of thousands of clones, roughly 91% of them seen once, and the ten largest clones take 6.5% to 8%. Source: peripheral blood mononuclear cells (PBMCs), taken at baseline. The receptors here all came from a human donor with classical Hodgkin lymphoma. Both conserved end residues are part of each CDR3. D genes are given only for firm matches. Clone size, where shown, is once, few, many, or a class for clones that have expanded.

J gene	D gene	CDR3 length	V gene	clone size	CDR3 protein	CDR3 DNA
TRBJ2-3	NA	15	TRBV7-8	NA	CASSLVSTVEDTQYF	TGTGCCAGCAGCTTAGTTTCGACAGTGGAAGATACGCAGTATTTT
TRBJ1-1	NA	14	TRBV4-1	NA	CASSQERGGTEAFF	TGCGCCAGCAGCCAAGAGCGCGGGGGCACTGAAGCTTTCTTT
TRBJ2-1	NA	16	TRBV7-3	NA	CASSTHGGPSYNEQFF	TGTGCCAGCAGCACACACGGGGGGCCCTCCTACAATGAGCAGTTCTTC
TRBJ1-3	NA	15	TRBV19	NA	CASSIEDKTGNTIYF	TGTGCCAGTAGTATCGAAGACAAGACTGGAAACACCATATATTTT
TRBJ2-7	TRBD1	17	TRBV7-9	NA	CASSLTYGTGGFYEQYF	TGTGCCAGCAGCTTAACCTACGGGACAGGGGGTTTCTACGAGCAGTACTTC
TRBJ1-5	TRBD1	15	TRBV2	NA	CASSGQDYSNQPQHF	TGTGCCAGCAGCGGACAGGACTATAGCAATCAGCCCCAGCATTTT
TRBJ2-3	TRBD2	17	TRBV11-1	NA	CASSLGGRGGRTDTQYF	TGTGCCAGCAGCTTAGGAGGCCGGGGGGGTAGAACAGATACGCAGTATTTT
TRBJ1-4	NA	17	TRBV5-6	NA	CASSPPIGRAINEKLFF	TGTGCCAGCAGCCCGCCTATTGGCAGGGCAATTAATGAAAAACTGTTTTTT
TRBJ2-7	NA	11	TRBV7-2	NA	CASRGGLEQYF	TGTGCCAGCAGGGGGGGGCTCGAGCAGTACTTC
TRBJ2-7	NA	12	TRBV29-1	NA	CSVGTDSYEQYF	TGCAGCGTTGGGACGGACTCCTACGAGCAGTACTTC
TRBJ1-3	TRBD1	18	TRBV7-9	NA	CASRRGGVERDSGNTIYF	TGTGCCAGCAGAAGAGGGGGCGTGGAGCGCGACTCTGGAAACACCATATATTTT
TRBJ2-3	NA	15	TRBV7-3	NA	CASSNSGRGTDTQYF	TGTGCCAGCAGTAATAGCGGAAGAGGGACAGATACGCAGTATTTT
TRBJ2-3	TRBD2	16	TRBV15	NA	CATSSTEREVTDTQYF	TGTGCCACCAGCAGCACAGAGCGGGAGGTAACAGATACGCAGTATTTT
TRBJ2-1	NA	16	TRBV4-2	NA	CASSQAAGLASDEQFF	TGTGCCAGCAGCCAAGCCGCGGGACTCGCCTCGGATGAGCAGTTCTTC
TRBJ1-1	NA	17	TRBV28	NA	CASSLVRSLGVNTEAFF	TGTGCCAGCAGTTTAGTGAGGTCCCTAGGGGTGAACACTGAAGCTTTCTTT
TRBJ1-2	NA	14	TRBV5-4	once	CASSLISGDYGYTF	TGTGCCAGCAGCTTGATCAGCGGAGACTATGGCTACACCTTC
TRBJ2-6	TRBD2	16	TRBV29-1	NA	CSIRTSGRAGANVLTF	TGCAGCATCCGGACTAGCGGGAGGGCTGGGGCCAACGTCCTGACTTTC
TRBJ1-2	NA	13	TRBV6-1	NA	CASSAGRGDGYTF	TGTGCCAGCAGTGCGGGCAGGGGAGATGGCTACACCTTC
TRBJ2-2	NA	13	TRBV27	NA	CASSLRLAGELFF	TGTGCCAGCAGTTTACGTTTGGCCGGGGAGCTGTTTTTT
TRBJ1-2	NA	14	TRBV4-3	NA	CASSQDQGYYGYTF	TGCGCCAGCAGCCAAGATCAGGGGTACTATGGCTACACCTTC
TRBJ2-1	NA	16	TRBV6-1	NA	CASSEVRDVRYNEQFF	TGTGCCAGCAGTGAAGTCCGGGACGTGCGCTACAATGAGCAGTTCTTC